The 3 T cell receptor beta chains below were found in one sample sequenced in a study of cytomegalovirus exposure and HLA in healthy donors. Primers included in the PCR were 60 Vbeta and 13 Jbeta primers. Repertoires were generated with immunoSEQ multiplex PCR, while TCRdb's copy carries only in-frame clones and drops some. Among approximately 160,000 clones, about 81% were seen once, and the ten largest hold about 1.6%. Sequencing input: PBMCs. The receptor source for this set is a girl under 18 in good health and CMV-seropositive.

The CDR3 region has the DNA TGTGCCAGCAGCGCGAGAACGGCAACAGGTGGCTACACCTTC. Residues: CASSARTATGGYTF. The chain uses TRBV9 and TRBJ1-2, with D possibly being TRBD1 (5 bases). Deletions cut 3 bases from V and 7 bases from J, with 16 bases between. CDR3 length: 14 residues. Germline CDR1 SGDLS, CDR2 YYNGEE.

The chain has TRBV30 and TRBJ1-2; maybe TRBD1 (5 bases). V lost 8 bases, J lost 4 bases, and 17 bases lay in between. Per germline, CDR1 GTSNPN and CDR2 SVGIG (reference sequence). CDR3 size: 13 residues. CDR3 residues: CAGRGAGTYGYTF. The DNA for the CDR3 is TGTGCCGGACGTGGGGCCGGAACCTATGGCTACACCTTC.

This clone was seen a handful of times. The rearrangement joins TRBV5-4 to TRBJ2-1, with D maybe TRBD2 (5 bases). V dropped 0 bases and J dropped 5 bases, with 12 bases sitting between them. CDR1 is SGHNT, CDR2 YYREEE, per germline (reference sequence). The CDR3 covers 15 residues. This CDR3 reads CASSLAGFTHNEQFF. CDR3 nucleotide sequence: TGTGCCAGCAGCTTGGCGGGATTTACCCACAATGAGCAGTTCTTC.